What follows describes a single T cell receptor beta chain. The data were obtained in a study of cytomegalovirus exposure and HLA in healthy donors. Primers for the PCR totalled 60 Vbeta and 13 Jbeta. Data came from immunoSEQ multiplex PCR; TCRdb stores just in-frame clones and leaves some out. In the table there are about 190,000 clones, 65% to 85% of which are singletons. Sequencing was done on a sample of PBMCs. This sequence originates from a man aged 50-59 years in good health and CMV-seronegative.

The CDR3 sequence: CASSHPVGDYNTDTQYF. DNA of the CDR3: TGTGCCAGCAGCCACCCGGTGGGAGATTATAATACAGATACGCAGTATTTT. V is TRBV9 and J is TRBJ2-3, with D possibly matching TRBD2 (5 bases). The CDR3 loop spans 17 amino acids. Between the trimmed V and J ends, which lost 4 bases and 3 bases, there was a span of 21 bases. CDR1 and CDR2 from the germline V gene are SGDLS and YYNGEE.